This TCR beta chain was captured by sequencing in a study of blood T cell repertoires in COVID-19. Study-level information: Acute and convalescent COVID-19 specimens originated in the United States, Italy and Spain. Sample material is recorded as cDNA or gDNA derived from T cells, B-cell-depleted T cells, or PBMCs.

Original processing notes: Amplification with reference gene primers provided the estimates of nucleated cell counts. Clones were sequenced by immunoSEQ multiplex PCR, and TCRdb holds only the in-frame ones, with some missing. V and J calls and clone size are as listed in that table; D and trimming were resolved from the DNA. The sample yields about 220,000 clones, about 88% seen once. The clonotype comes from a man aged 45-60 years who had recovered from COVID-19. Sequenced sample: peripheral blood.

The CDR3 loop reads CSQQLGAGRSYNEQFF. CDR3 nucleotides: TGTTCGCAGCAGTTGGGAGCGGGGAGGTCCTACAATGAGCAGTTCTTC. V gene TRBV2 combines with J gene TRBJ2-1; 7 nucleotides agree with TRBD2. This CDR3 has 16 amino acids. Germline V lookup: CDR1 SNHLY, CDR2 FYNNEI.